The 3 T cell receptor beta chains reported below all come from one sample, sequenced in a study of cytomegalovirus exposure and HLA in healthy donors. The PCR was carried out with 60 Vbeta primers and 13 Jbeta primers. Assay: immunoSEQ multiplex PCR; the TCRdb copy retains only in-frame clones and omits some. The top ten clones hold around 5.7% of a sample with some 160,000 clones, about 78% of them seen once. The source material was PBMCs. These receptor sequences come from a man in his forties or fifties in good health and CMV-seronegative.

The gene calls are TRBV5-1 and TRBJ1-5, with D unresolved. V was shortened by 0 bases and J by 1 base, with 8 bases between the two germline ends. The germline CDR1 and CDR2 sequences are SGHRS and YFSETQ. The CDR3 consists of 15 residues. Here the CDR3 reads CASSLVPESNQPQHF. The CDR3 bases are TGCGCCAGCAGCTTGGTTCCAGAAAGCAATCAGCCCCAGCATTTT.

This chain uses TRBV5-1 with TRBJ2-2; 7 nucleotides agree with TRBD1. J gave up 4 bases and V 2 bases, and 5 bases lay outside the gene matches. The CDR3 runs 15 residues. Germline V CDR1 and CDR2: SGHRS, YFSETQ. CDR3 protein: CASSFVSGGTGELFF. CDR3 coding DNA: TGCGCCAGCAGCTTCGTCTCAGGGGGCACCGGGGAGCTGTTTTTT. The full variable domain, rest sourced from reference TRBV5-1 and TRBJ2-2, is KAGVTQTPRYLIKTRGQQVTLSCSPISGHRSVSWYQQTPGQGLQFLFEYFSETQRNKGNFPGRFSGRQFSNSRSEMNVSTLELGDSALYLCASSFVSGGTGELFFGEGSRLTVL.

This CDR3 reads CASSSLTGGVEKLFF. The DNA of the CDR3 is TGTGCCAGCAGTTCCTTAACAGGGGGCGTTGAAAAACTGTTTTTT. The V call is TRBV6-6, the J call TRBJ1-4, with 9 bases that match TRBD1. Germline V gene sequence: CDR1 MNHNY, CDR2 SVGAGI (reference sequence). Trimming removed 4 bases from V and 7 bases from J; junction bases left unmatched: 7. There are 15 residues in the CDR3.